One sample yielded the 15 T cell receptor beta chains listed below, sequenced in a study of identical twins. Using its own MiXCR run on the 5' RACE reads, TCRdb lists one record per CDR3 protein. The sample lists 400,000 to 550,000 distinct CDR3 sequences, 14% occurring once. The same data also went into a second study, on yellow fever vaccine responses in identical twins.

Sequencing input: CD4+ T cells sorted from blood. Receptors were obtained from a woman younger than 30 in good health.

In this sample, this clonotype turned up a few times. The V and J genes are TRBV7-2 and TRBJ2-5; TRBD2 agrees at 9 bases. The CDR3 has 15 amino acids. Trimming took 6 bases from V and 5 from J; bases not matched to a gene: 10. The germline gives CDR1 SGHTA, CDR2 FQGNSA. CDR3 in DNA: TGTGCCAGCAGGAGAGGCGGGAGGGCCGGGGAGACCCAGTACTTC. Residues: CASRRGGRAGETQYF.

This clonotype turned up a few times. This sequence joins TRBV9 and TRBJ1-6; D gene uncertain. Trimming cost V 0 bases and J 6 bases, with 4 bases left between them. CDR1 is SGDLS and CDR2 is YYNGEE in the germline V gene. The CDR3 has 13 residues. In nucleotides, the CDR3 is TGTGCCAGCAGCGTAGAGCCTAATTCACCCCTCCACTTT. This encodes CASSVEPNSPLHF.

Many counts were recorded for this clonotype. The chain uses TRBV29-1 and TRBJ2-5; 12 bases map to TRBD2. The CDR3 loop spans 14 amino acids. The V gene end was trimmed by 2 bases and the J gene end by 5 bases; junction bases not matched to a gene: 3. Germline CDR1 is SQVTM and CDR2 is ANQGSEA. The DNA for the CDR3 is TGCAGCGTTGAACTAGCGGGAGGGCCGGAGACCCAGTACTTC. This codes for CSVELAGGPETQYF.

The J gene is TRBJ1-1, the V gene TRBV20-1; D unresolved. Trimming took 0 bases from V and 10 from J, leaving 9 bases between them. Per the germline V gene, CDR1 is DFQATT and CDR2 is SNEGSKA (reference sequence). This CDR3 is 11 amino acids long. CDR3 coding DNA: TGCAGTGCTAGAGATCAGGTCGGAGCTTTCTTT. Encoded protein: CSARDQVGAFF.

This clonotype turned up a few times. In DNA form, the CDR3 reads TGCAGTGCTAGAGATTCGAGGGGTTGGGATAATTCACCCCTCCACTTT. This translates into CSARDSRGWDNSPLHF. The chain uses TRBV20-1 and TRBJ1-6, with D possibly being TRBD1 (5 bases). V lost 0 bases and J 5 bases, leaving 14 bases between the germline ends. The CDR3 runs 16 residues. Germline CDR1 reads DFQATT; CDR2 reads SNEGSKA (reference sequence).

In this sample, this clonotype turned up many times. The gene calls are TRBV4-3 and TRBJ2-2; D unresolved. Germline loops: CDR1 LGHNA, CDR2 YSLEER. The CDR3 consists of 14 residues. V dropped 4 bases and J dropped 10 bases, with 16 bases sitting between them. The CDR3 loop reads CASSLETSHVELFF. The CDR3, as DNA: TGCGCCAGCAGCCTAGAGACCTCCCATGTGGAGCTGTTTTTT.

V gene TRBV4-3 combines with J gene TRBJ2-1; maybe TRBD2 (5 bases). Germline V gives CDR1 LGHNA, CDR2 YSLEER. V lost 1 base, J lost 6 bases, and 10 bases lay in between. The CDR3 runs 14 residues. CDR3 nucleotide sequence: TGCGCCAGCAGCCAAGGTTATAGCGTCAATGAGCAGTTCTTC. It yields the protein CASSQGYSVNEQFF.

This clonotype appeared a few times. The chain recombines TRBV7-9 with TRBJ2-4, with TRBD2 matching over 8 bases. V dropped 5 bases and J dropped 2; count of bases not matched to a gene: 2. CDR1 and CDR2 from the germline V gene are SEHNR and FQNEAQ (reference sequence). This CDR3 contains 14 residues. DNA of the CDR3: TGTGCCAGCAGCCGGGGGGGGCCCAAAAACATTCAGTACTTC. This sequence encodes CASSRGGPKNIQYF. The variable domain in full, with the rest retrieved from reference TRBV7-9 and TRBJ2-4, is DTGVSQNPRHKITKRGQNVTFRCDPISEHNRLYWYRQTLGQGPEFLTYFQNEAQLEKSRLLSDRFSAERPKGSFSTLEIQRTEQGDSAMYLCASSRGGPKNIQYFGAGTRLSVL.

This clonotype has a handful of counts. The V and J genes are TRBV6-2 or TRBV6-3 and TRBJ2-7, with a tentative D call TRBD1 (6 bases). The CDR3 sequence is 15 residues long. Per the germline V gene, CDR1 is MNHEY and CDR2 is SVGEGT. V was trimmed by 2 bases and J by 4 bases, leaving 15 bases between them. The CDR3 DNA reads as TGTGCCAGCAGTTACGCCGGATGGGGGACATACGAGCAGTACTTC. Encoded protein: CASSYAGWGTYEQYF.

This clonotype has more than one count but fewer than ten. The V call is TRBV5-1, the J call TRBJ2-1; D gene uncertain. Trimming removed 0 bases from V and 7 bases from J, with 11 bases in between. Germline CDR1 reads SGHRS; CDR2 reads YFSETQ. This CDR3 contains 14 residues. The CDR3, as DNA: TGCGCCAGCAGCTTGGCCGGGTCCGGGAATGAGCAGTTCTTC. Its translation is CASSLAGSGNEQFF.

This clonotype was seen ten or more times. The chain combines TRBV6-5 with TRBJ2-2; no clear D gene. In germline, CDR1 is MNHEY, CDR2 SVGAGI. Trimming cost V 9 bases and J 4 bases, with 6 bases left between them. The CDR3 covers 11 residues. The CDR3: CARGFTGELFF. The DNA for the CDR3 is TGTGCCAGGGGTTTCACCGGGGAGCTGTTTTTT.

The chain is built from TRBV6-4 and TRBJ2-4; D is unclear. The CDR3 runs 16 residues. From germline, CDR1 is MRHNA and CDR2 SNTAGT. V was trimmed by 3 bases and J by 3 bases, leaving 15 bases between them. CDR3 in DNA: TGTGCCAGCAGTGAGGGTTACCTCGGTGGCAAAAACATTCAGTACTTC. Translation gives CASSEGYLGGKNIQYF.

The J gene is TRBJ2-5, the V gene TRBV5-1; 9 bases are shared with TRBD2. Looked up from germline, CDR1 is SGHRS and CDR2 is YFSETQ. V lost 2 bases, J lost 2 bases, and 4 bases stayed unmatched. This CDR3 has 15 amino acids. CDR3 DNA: TGCGCCAGCAGCTTTCGGCGGGAGGGACAAGAGACCCAGTACTTC. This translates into CASSFRREGQETQYF.

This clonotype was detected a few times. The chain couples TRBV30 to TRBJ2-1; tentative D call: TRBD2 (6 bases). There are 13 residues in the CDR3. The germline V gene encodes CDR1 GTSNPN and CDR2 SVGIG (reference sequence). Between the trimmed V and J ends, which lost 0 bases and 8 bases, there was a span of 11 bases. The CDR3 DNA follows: TGTGCCTGGAGTGTAAGGGCGGGGTATGAGCAGTTCTTC. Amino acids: CAWSVRAGYEQFF. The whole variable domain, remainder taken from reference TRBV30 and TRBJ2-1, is SQTIHQWPATLVQPVGSPLSLECTVEGTSNPNLYWYRQAAGRGLQLLFYSVGIGQISSEVPQNLSASRPQDRQFILSSKKLLLSDSGFYLCAWSVRAGYEQFFGPGTRLTVL.

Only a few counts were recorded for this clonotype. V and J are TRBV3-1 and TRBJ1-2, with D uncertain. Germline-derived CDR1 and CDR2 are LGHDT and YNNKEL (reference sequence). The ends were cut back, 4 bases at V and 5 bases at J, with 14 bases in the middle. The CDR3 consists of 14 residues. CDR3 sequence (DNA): TGTGCCAGCAGCCGGGGTAATGGGGAGTATGGCTACACCTTC. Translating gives CASSRGNGEYGYTF.